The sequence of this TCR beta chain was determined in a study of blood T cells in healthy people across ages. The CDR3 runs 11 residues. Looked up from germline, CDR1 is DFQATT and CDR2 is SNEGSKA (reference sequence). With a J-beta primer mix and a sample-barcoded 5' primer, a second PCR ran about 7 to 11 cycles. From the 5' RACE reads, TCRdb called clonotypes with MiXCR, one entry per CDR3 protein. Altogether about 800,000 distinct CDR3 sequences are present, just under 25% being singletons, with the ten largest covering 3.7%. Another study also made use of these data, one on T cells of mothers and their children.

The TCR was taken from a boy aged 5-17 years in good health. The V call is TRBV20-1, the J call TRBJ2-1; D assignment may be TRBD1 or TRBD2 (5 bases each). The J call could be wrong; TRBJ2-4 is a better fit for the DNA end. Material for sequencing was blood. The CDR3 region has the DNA TGCAGTGCTAAGCCCTCGGGACTTCAGTACTTC. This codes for CSAKPSGLQYF.